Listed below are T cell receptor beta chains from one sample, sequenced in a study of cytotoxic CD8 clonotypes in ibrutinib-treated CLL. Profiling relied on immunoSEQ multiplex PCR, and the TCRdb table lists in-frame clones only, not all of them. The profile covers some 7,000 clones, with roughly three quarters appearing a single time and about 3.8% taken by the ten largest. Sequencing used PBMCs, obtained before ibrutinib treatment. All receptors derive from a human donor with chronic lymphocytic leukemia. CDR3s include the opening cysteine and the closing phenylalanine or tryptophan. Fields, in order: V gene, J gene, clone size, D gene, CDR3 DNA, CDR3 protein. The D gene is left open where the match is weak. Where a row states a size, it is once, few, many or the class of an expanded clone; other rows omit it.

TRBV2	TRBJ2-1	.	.	TGTGCCAGCAGTGAAGAGTCGTCAGGCAATGAGCAGTTCTTC	CASSEESSGNEQFF
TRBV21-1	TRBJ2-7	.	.	TGTGCCAGCAGCAAAAGATCCAGGACCAAGCACGAGCAGTACTTC	CASSKRSRTKHEQYF
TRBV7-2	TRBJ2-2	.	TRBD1	TGTGCCAGCAGCTTCCGGGACAGGGGGCCCACCGGGGAGCTGTTTTTT	CASSFRDRGPTGELFF
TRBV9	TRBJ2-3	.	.	TGTGCCAGCAGCGTAGGCGACGGAAGCACAGATACGCAGTATTTT	CASSVGDGSTDTQYF
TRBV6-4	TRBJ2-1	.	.	TGTGCCAGCAGTGACTCCCGCAGCTCCTACAATGAGCAGTTCTTC	CASSDSRSSYNEQFF
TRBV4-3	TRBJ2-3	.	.	TGCGCCAGCAGCCAGAACCCTTTTGGGGGGCGGACAGATACGCAGTATTTT	CASSQNPFGGRTDTQYF
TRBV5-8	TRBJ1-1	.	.	TGTGCCAGCAGCGGGGTTGCTGAAGCTTTCTTT	CASSGVAEAFF
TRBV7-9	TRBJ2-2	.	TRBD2	TGTGCCAGCAGCTTTTCTAGCGGTAACACCGGGGAGCTGTTTTTT	CASSFSSGNTGELFF
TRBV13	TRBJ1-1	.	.	TGTGCCAGCAGCTTAACGCCCATACAGAAAACTAGATACATGAACACTGAAGCTTTCTTT	CASSLTPIQKTRYMNTEAFF
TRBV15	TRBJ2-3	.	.	TGTGCCACCAGCAGGGGTGAAGGGGACACAGATACGCAGTATTTT	CATSRGEGDTDTQYF
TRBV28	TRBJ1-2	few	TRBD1	TGTGCCAGCAGACCTGCCTGGACAGGGGGAAATGGCTACACCTTC	CASRPAWTGGNGYTF
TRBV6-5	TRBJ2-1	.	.	TGTGCCAGCAGTTACCTACGGAGCTCCTACAATGAGCAGTTCTTC	CASSYLRSSYNEQFF
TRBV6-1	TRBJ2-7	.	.	TGTGCCAGCAGTCGACAAGGGACCAGCTACGAGCAGTACTTC	CASSRQGTSYEQYF